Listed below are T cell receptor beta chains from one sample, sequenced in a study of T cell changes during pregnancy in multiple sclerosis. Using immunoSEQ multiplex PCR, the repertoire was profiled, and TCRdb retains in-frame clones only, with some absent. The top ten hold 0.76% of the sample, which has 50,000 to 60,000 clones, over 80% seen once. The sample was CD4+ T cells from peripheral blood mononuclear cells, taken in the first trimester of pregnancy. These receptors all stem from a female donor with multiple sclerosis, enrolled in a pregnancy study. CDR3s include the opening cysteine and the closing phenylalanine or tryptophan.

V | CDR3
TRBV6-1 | CASSDDRPQHF
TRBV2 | CASRAGQVSRKPQHF
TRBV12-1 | CASSLSGGLYGYTF
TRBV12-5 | CASGAGRGSYNEQFF
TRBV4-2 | CASSQEGGNTEAFF
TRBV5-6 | CASSWFNRDQTDTQYF
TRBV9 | CASSVGGVLAGGSNEQFF
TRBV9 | CASSARGGSTIYF
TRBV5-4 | CASSSGQDGEQFF
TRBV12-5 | CASGPAGQDSNNEQFF